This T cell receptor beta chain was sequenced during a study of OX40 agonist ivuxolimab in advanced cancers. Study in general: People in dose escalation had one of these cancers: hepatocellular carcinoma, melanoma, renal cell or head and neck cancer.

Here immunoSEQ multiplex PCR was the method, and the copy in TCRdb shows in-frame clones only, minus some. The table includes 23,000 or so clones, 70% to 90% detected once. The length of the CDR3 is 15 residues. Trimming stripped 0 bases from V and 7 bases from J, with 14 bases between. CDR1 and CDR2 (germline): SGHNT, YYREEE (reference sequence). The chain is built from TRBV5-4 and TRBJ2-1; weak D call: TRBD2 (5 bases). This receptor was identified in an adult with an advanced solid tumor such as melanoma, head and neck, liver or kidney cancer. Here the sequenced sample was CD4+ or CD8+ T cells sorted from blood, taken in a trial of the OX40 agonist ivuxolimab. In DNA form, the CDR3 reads TGTGCCAGCAGCTTGGCCTGGATAGGGAGAAATGAGCAGTTCTTC. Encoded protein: CASSLAWIGRNEQFF.